This passage covers 25 T cell receptor beta chains from one sample sequenced in a study of T cell repertoires in cytomegalovirus infection. The antigens these receptors bind are not known. TCRdb reprocessed the reads via MiXCR and lists one record per CDR3 protein. The data hold approximately 590,000 distinct CDR3 sequences, with 40% observed a single time. The sequencing here drew on cultured PBMCs, taken from culture after CMV antigen stimulation. Source of these receptors: a human donor in good health (CMV status not recorded). Some clones in this sample may be carry-over from other donors' samples.

V and J are TRBV30 and TRBJ1-2; D might be TRBD1 (6 bases). Germline V gives CDR1 GTSNPN, CDR2 SVGIG (reference sequence). The CDR3 contains 16 residues. V lost 2 bases and J lost 1, with 17 bases in between. The CDR3 DNA reads as TGTGCCTGGAGTACGATCGGGGGCGCGCTTAACTATGGCTACACCTTC. This encodes CAWSTIGGALNYGYTF.

The chain links TRBV20-1 to TRBJ1-1; D is unclear. V gave up 4 bases and J gave up 6 bases, with 18 bases separating them. CDR1 and CDR2 (germline): DFQATT, SNEGSKA (reference sequence). The length of the CDR3 is 14 residues. Here the CDR3 reads CSATGPPSVAEAFF. Written as DNA, the CDR3 is TGCAGTGCTACCGGACCGCCTTCGGTGGCTGAAGCTTTCTTT.

This clonotype was observed many times. This rearrangement joins TRBV7-2 to TRBJ1-1; D is uncertain. The V and J ends lost 5 bases and 1 base respectively, with 17 bases between them. Germline V gives CDR1 SGHTA, CDR2 FQGNSA. There are 16 residues in the CDR3. The CDR3 region is CASSPLPFQTNTEAFF. The CDR3 region has the DNA TGTGCCAGCAGCCCTCTTCCGTTTCAAACGAACACTGAAGCTTTCTTT. The full variable domain, in which reference TRBV7-2 and TRBJ1-1 provide the parts outside the CDR3, is GAGVSQSPSNKVTEKGKDVELRCDPISGHTALYWYRQSLGQGLEFLIYFQGNSAPDKSGLPSDRFSAERTGGSVSTLTIQRTQQEDSAVYLCASSPLPFQTNTEAFFGQGTRLTVV.

The chain has TRBV6-1 and TRBJ2-3; TRBD2 might be the D (6 bases). V was trimmed by 2 bases and J by 2 bases, leaving 14 bases between them. The germline V gene encodes CDR1 MNHNS and CDR2 SASEGT. This CDR3 region has 16 residues. CDR3 in amino acids: CASSEWMGGPTDTQYF. DNA for the CDR3: TGTGCCAGCAGTGAATGGATGGGAGGTCCCACAGATACGCAGTATTTT.

The J gene is TRBJ1-6, the V gene TRBV12-3 or TRBV12-4; tentatively, D is TRBD1 (6 bases). This CDR3 is 17 amino acids long. The V end lost 5 bases, the J end lost 7 bases, and 21 bases lay between the germline ends. CDR3 DNA sequence: TGTGCCAGCAGTCCTGGCCCTCACCGGGACAAAAATTCACCCCTCCACTTT. Translation gives CASSPGPHRDKNSPLHF.

The rearrangement links TRBV6-6 to TRBJ1-5; TRBD1 matches at 8 bases. With V trimmed by 4 bases and J by 9 bases, 8 bases remained unmatched. CDR3 length: 14 residues. In germline, CDR1 is MNHNY, CDR2 SVGAGI (reference sequence). This CDR3 reads CASSSGQGGSPQHF. In DNA, the CDR3 is TGTGCCAGCAGTTCCGGACAGGGCGGGTCGCCCCAGCATTTT.

V gene TRBV7-6 combines with J gene TRBJ2-1; 10 positions match TRBD2. The CDR3 loop spans 18 amino acids. Germline trimming cut 0 bases from V and 4 bases from J; bases unmatched to any gene: 9. Germline V gene lookup returns CDR1 SGHVS and CDR2 FNYEAQ. The CDR3 bases are TGTGCCAGCAGCTTAGCCCCACTAGCGGGGCCGGTTTACAATGAGCAGTTCTTC. Protein: CASSLAPLAGPVYNEQFF.

CDR3 nucleotides: TGTGCCAGCAGCAAAGAGTGGCGAGATACGCAGTATTTT. It is translated as CASSKEWRDTQYF. The rearrangement uses TRBV6-1 and TRBJ2-3; D is unclear. With 6 bases removed from V and 5 bases from J, the gap between germline ends came to 12 bases. Germline values: CDR1 MNHNS, CDR2 SASEGT. The CDR3 sequence is 13 residues long.

The genes are TRBV7-2 and TRBJ2-7, with D maybe TRBD2 (6 bases). This CDR3 is built from 16 residues. V shed 5 bases and J shed 1 base, with 18 bases lying between them. CDR1 SGHTA and CDR2 FQGNSA come from the germline V gene. The chain's CDR3 is CTSSRARRGWSYEQYF. For the CDR3, the DNA is TGTACCAGCAGCCGAGCCCGGCGGGGTTGGTCCTACGAGCAGTACTTC.

The CDR3 DNA reads as TGTGCCACCAGTGATTTTGAGGCAGAGACCCAGTACTTC. This gives the protein CATSDFEAETQYF. The V call is TRBV24-1, the J call TRBJ2-5; D is uncertain. V lost 1 base and J lost 4, with 6 bases in between. There are 13 residues in the CDR3. Germline-derived CDR1 and CDR2 are KGHDR and SFDVKD.

This clonotype was seen only a few times. V is TRBV7-2 and J is TRBJ1-1, with TRBD1 matching 8 bases. V lost 5 bases, J lost 5 bases, and 4 bases stayed unmatched. The CDR3 has 13 amino acids. CDR1 is SGHTA, CDR2 FQGNSA, per germline. CDR3 in DNA: TGTGCCAGCAGCGAAAGACAGGGGACTGAAGCTTTCTTT. Its protein product is CASSERQGTEAFF.

A few counts support this clonotype. The chain recombines TRBV12-5 with TRBJ2-2; no reliable D call. This CDR3 spans 13 amino acids. Germline V gene data show CDR1 as LGHNT and CDR2 as FRNRAP. CDR3 protein: CATRFLKTGELFF. The DNA of the CDR3 is TGTGCCACGAGGTTCCTTAAGACCGGGGAGCTGTTTTTT. Filled out from reference TRBV12-5 and TRBJ2-2, the complete variable domain reads DARVTQTPRHKVTEMGQEVTMRCQPILGHNTVFWYRQTMMQGLELLAYFRNRAPLDDSGMPKDRFSAEMPDATLATLKIQPSEPRDSAVYFCATRFLKTGELFFGEGSRLTVL.

The chain is built from TRBV7-9 and TRBJ1-6; tentative D call: TRBD1 (6 bases). CDR3 length: 16 amino acids. The germline V gene encodes CDR1 SEHNR and CDR2 FQNEAQ (reference sequence). V lost 5 bases to trimming and J lost 6 bases, with 17 bases between them. The CDR3 here is CASSHVPGQVNSPLHF. The CDR3 DNA reads as TGTGCCAGCAGCCATGTGCCGGGACAAGTTAATTCACCCCTCCACTTT. The full variable domain, in which reference TRBV7-9 and TRBJ1-6 provide the parts outside the CDR3, is DTGVSQNPRHKITKRGQNVTFRCDPISEHNRLYWYRQTLGQGPEFLTYFQNEAQLEKSRLLSDRFSAERPKGSFSTLEIQRTEQGDSAMYLCASSHVPGQVNSPLHFGNGTRLTVT.

DNA for the CDR3: TGTGCCAGCAGGTGGGCTGGAAACACCATATATTTT. Residues: CASRWAGNTIYF. V usage is TRBV12-3 or TRBV12-4 and J usage is TRBJ1-3; no reliable D call. This CDR3 is built from 12 residues. V was clipped by 6 bases and J by 2 bases, with 5 bases between them.

J is TRBJ2-1 and V is TRBV7-6; TRBD1 agrees at 9 bases. CDR1 is SGHVS, CDR2 FNYEAQ, per germline. V shed 4 bases and J 7 bases; nucleotides not matched to a gene: 11. This CDR3 is built from 16 residues. The CDR3 DNA follows: TGTGCCAGCAGCTCCGTCCGGGACAGGGTCGCGAATGAGCAGTTCTTC. Translation: CASSSVRDRVANEQFF.

The genes are TRBV7-6 and TRBJ2-3; D is undetermined. Germline CDR1 reads SGHVS; CDR2 reads FNYEAQ. The length of the CDR3 is 15 residues. V gave up 0 bases and J gave up 0 bases, with 7 bases separating them. This chain's CDR3 is CASSLARASTDTQYF. The CDR3 bases are TGTGCCAGCAGCTTAGCCCGTGCTAGCACAGATACGCAGTATTTT.

This rearrangement joins TRBV7-8 to TRBJ2-1; TRBD1 matches at 7 bases. This CDR3 has 13 residues. J gave up 5 bases and V 3 bases, and 1 base lay outside the gene matches. Germline assignment: CDR1 SGHVS and CDR2 FQNEAQ. CDR3 nucleotide sequence: TGTGCCAGCAGCTTCGACAGGGACAATGAGCAGTTCTTC. Protein product: CASSFDRDNEQFF.

The J gene is TRBJ2-5, the V gene TRBV2; perhaps TRBD1 as D (6 bases). The CDR3 has 16 residues. Germline V CDR1 and CDR2: SNHLY, FYNNEI. V was shortened by 6 bases and J by 4 bases, with 21 bases between the two germline ends. The CDR3 bases are TGTGCCAGCAGGGAACTACAGGGAGAGGATGGAGAGACCCAGTACTTC. Amino acid sequence: CASRELQGEDGETQYF.

The chain uses TRBV5-1 and TRBJ2-1; no clear D. The germline gives CDR1 SGHRS, CDR2 YFSETQ. CDR3 length equals 13 residues. Trimming pared 0 bases from V and 11 bases from J, leaving 12 bases between. The CDR3, as DNA: TGCGCCAGCAGCTTGGACCCCTCTGCGAAGCAGTTCTTC. Protein sequence: CASSLDPSAKQFF.

The chain carries TRBV4-3 and TRBJ2-3; the D gene is possibly TRBD2 (5 bases). This CDR3 is 16 amino acids long. Between the trimmed V and J ends, which lost 4 bases and 4 bases, there was a span of 18 bases. The germline gives CDR1 LGHNA, CDR2 YSLEER. The CDR3 nucleotides are TGCGCCAGCAGCCTATCAGCACTAGTGAGCGCAGATACGCAGTATTTT. It specifies CASSLSALVSADTQYF.

This rearrangement joins TRBV6-2 or TRBV6-3 to TRBJ2-6; 12 bases match TRBD1. Germline V gives CDR1 MNHEY, CDR2 SVGEGT. This CDR3 spans 18 amino acids. The V segment lost 4 bases and the J segment 3 bases; nucleotides outside the gene matches: 7. CDR3 loop: CASSLPGQGALGANVLTF. The CDR3 nucleotides are TGTGCCAGCAGTTTACCGGGACAGGGGGCGCTTGGGGCCAACGTCCTGACTTTC.

The chain has TRBV20-1 and TRBJ1-2, with D unclear. CDR3 length equals 11 residues. V lost 0 bases to trimming and J lost 8 bases, with 7 bases between them. Germline V gene data show CDR1 as DFQATT and CDR2 as SNEGSKA (reference sequence). In DNA form, the CDR3 reads TGCAGTGCTAGAGATGGAGGGGGCTACACCTTC. Its protein is CSARDGGGYTF.

This clonotype appeared many times. The rearrangement joins TRBV6-2 or TRBV6-3 to TRBJ2-1, with D maybe TRBD2 (5 bases). The CDR3 contains 11 residues. The V end lost 6 bases, the J end lost 6 bases, and 6 bases lay between the germline ends. Germline CDR1 MNHEY, CDR2 SVGEGT. CDR3 amino acids: CASSRGNEQFF. The CDR3 coding sequence is TGTGCCAGCAGCCGGGGCAATGAGCAGTTCTTC.

This chain links TRBV27 with TRBJ2-2, with 9 bases matching TRBD2. The CDR3 is made up of 15 amino acids. Germline V gene data show CDR1 as MNHEY and CDR2 as SMNVEV (reference sequence). The V segment lost 1 base and the J segment 6 bases; nucleotides outside the gene matches: 3. CDR3: CASSLLAGVAGELFF. CDR3 bases: TGTGCCAGCAGTTTATTAGCGGGAGTAGCCGGGGAGCTGTTTTTT.

This clonotype was observed a few times. The chain has TRBV20-1 and TRBJ2-1; tentatively, D is TRBD1 or TRBD2 (5 bases each). Germline CDR1 DFQATT, CDR2 SNEGSKA (reference sequence). The CDR3 spans 13 residues. Trimming removed 5 bases from V and 8 bases from J, with 16 bases in between. The CDR3 here is CSAGPGTLDEQFF. The CDR3 DNA is TGCAGTGCTGGCCCCGGGACCTTGGATGAGCAGTTCTTC.